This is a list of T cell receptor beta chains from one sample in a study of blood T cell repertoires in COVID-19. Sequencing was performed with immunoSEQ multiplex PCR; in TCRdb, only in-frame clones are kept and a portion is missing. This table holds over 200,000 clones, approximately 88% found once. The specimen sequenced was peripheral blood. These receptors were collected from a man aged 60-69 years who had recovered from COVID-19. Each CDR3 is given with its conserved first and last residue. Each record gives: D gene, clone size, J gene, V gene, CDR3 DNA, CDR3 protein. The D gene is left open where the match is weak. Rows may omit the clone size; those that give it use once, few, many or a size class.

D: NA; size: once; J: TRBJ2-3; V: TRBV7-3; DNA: TGTGCCAGCAGCTTAAGTGCAGGGCCAGCAGATACGCAGTATTTT; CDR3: CASSLSAGPADTQYF
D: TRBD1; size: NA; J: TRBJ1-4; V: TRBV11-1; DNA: TGTGCCAGCAGCTTAGCGGGACAGCCTAATGAAAAACTGTTTTTT; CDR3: CASSLAGQPNEKLFF
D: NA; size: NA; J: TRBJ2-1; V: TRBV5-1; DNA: TGCGCCAGCAGCACCAGCGTTAGGGGGGGCCTCAATGAGCAGTTCTTC; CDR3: CASSTSVRGGLNEQFF
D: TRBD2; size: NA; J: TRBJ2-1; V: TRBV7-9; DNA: TGTGCCAGCAGCCGGGCCGCCGGGACTAGCGGGAACAATGAGCAGTTCTTC; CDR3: CASSRAAGTSGNNEQFF
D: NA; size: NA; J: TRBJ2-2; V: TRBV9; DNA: TGTGCCAGCAGCTTCGCCAGCGGGGAGCTGTTTTTT; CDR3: CASSFASGELFF
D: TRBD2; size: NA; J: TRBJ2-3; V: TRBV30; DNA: TGTGCCTGGTTGTCGGAGACCCTAGCGGGAGTTGGCACAGATACGCAGTATTTT; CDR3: CAWLSETLAGVGTDTQYF
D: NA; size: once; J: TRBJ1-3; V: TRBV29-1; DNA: TGCAGCGTTGAAGATTCAAGAAACACCATATATTTT; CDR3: CSVEDSRNTIYF
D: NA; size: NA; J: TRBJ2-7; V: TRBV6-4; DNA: TGTGCCAGCAGTGACGGGACATCGAGATCCTACGAGCAGTACTTC; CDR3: CASSDGTSRSYEQYF
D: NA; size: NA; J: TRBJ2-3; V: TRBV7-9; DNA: TGTGCCAGCAGCTTTAGAGGGAAAGATACGCAGTATTTT; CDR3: CASSFRGKDTQYF
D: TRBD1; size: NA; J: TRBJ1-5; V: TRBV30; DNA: TGTGCCTGGAGGCACACTTCTTCGGCGGGGACAGGGCGGAATCAGCCCCAGCATTTT; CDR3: CAWRHTSSAGTGRNQPQHF
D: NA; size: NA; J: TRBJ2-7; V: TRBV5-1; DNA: TGCGCCAGCAGCTTGGAAGGGACACCGGGTCGGGAGCAGTACTTC; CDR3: CASSLEGTPGREQYF
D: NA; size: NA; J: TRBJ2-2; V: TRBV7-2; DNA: TGTGCCAGCAGAAGCTCCAACACCGGGGAGCTGTTTTTT; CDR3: CASRSSNTGELFF
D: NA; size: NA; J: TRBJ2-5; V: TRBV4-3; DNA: TGCGCCAGCAGCCAAGAACATAGCGGACAAGAGACCCAGTACTTC; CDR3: CASSQEHSGQETQYF
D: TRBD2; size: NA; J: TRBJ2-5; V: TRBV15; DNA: TGTGCCACCAATCCGGGGGCAAGCGGGAGGTGGCAAGAGACCCAGTACTTC; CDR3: CATNPGASGRWQETQYF
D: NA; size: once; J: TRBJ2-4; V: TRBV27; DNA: TGTGCCAGCAAAAGACAAAATGTTCAGTACTTC; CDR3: CASKRQNVQYF
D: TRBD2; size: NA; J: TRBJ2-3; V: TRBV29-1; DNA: TGCAGCGCCGTGGGCCGGACTAGCGGGGGGGCGAGAGATACGCAGTATTTT; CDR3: CSAVGRTSGGARDTQYF
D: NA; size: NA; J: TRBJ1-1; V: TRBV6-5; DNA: TGTGCCAGCAGTTACCTGACTGGGGGCTCTGAAGCTTTCTTT; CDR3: CASSYLTGGSEAFF
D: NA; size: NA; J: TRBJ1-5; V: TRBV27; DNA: TGTGCCAGCAGTTTTCGAGCCTCTACAGGGAATAGCAATCAGCCCCAGCATTTT; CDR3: CASSFRASTGNSNQPQHF
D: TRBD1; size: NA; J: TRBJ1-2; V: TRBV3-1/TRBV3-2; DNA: TGTGCCAGCAGCCAGAGGGGGACAGGGTCGTACGGCTACACCTTC; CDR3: CASSQRGTGSYGYTF
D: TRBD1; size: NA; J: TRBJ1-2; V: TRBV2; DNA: TGTGCCAGCAGTGAGAACAGGGGAAACTATGGCTACACCTTC; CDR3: CASSENRGNYGYTF
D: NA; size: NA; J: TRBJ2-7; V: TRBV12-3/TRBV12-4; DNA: TGTGCCAGCACCCTGCAGGGGTTAGGCGAGCAGTACTTC; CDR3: CASTLQGLGEQYF
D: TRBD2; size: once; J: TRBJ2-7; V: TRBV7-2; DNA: TGTGCCAGCAGCTTAGAGACTAGCGGGTTCGAGCAGTACTTC; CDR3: CASSLETSGFEQYF
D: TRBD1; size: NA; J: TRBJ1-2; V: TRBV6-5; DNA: TGTGCCAGCAGGACGGGACAGGGGGGTGGCTACACCTTC; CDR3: CASRTGQGGGYTF
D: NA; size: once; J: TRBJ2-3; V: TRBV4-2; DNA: TGTGCCAGCAGCCCGAGGGAGGCAACCGGCACAGATACGCAGTATTTT; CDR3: CASSPREATGTDTQYF
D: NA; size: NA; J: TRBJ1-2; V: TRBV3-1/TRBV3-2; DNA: TGTGCCAGCAGCCAAAGTGGCAACAACTATGGCTACACCTTC; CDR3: CASSQSGNNYGYTF
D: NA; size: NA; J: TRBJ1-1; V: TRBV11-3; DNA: TGTGCCAGCAGCCCGGACAGTTTGGCTGAAGCTTTCTTT; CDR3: CASSPDSLAEAFF
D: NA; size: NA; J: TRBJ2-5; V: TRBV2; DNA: TGTGCCAGCAGCTTTCAAGGGGGAGAGACCCAGTACTTC; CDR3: CASSFQGGETQYF
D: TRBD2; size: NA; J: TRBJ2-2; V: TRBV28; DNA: TGTGCCAGCTCTCAGACTAGCGGGCGCAAGAACACCGGGGAGCTGTTTTTT; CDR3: CASSQTSGRKNTGELFF
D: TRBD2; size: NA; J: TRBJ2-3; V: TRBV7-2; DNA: TGTGCCAGCAGCCCCCGTCTAGCGGGAGGAGGCACAGATACGCAGTATTTT; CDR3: CASSPRLAGGGTDTQYF
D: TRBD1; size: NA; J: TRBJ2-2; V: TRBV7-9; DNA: TGTGCCAGCAGCCCTAACAGGGGCGGGACCGGGGAGCTGTTTTTT; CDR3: CASSPNRGGTGELFF
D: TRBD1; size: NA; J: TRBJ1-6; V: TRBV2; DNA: TGTGCCAGTTGGGACAGGGGGATATATAATTCACCCCTCCACTTT; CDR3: CASWDRGIYNSPLHF
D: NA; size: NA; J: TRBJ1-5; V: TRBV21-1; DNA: TGTGCCAGCAACCGAGGGGTCGGGGGACAGTATAGCAATCAGCCCCAGCATTTT; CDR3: CASNRGVGGQYSNQPQHF
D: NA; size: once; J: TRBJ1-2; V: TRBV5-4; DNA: TGTGCCAGCAGCCAGGACTCGGAAGGGGGCTATGGCTACACCTTC; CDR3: CASSQDSEGGYGYTF
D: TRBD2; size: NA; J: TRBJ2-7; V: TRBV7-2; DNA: TGTGCCAGCAGTAGGGGACTAGCGGGAGGATACGAGCAGTACTTC; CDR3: CASSRGLAGGYEQYF
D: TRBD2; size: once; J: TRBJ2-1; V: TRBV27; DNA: TGTGCCAGCAGCCTCTCCGGGACTAGCTTGTTCTTC; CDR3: CASSLSGTSLFF
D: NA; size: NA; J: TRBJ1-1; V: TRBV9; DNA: TGTGCCAGCAGCGAAACAGGAAGGAACACTGAAGCTTTCTTT; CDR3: CASSETGRNTEAFF
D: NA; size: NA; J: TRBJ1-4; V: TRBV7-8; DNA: TGTGCCAGCAGCTTAGACGGGGGGCCTAATGAAAAACTGTTTTTT; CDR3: CASSLDGGPNEKLFF